This T cell receptor beta chain comes out of a study of blood T cell repertoires in COVID-19. On the study more broadly: Sites in the United States, Italy and Spain provided acute and convalescent COVID-19 samples. From T cells, B-cell-depleted T cells, or PBMCs came the material, which was cDNA or gDNA.

The V end was cut by 4 bases, the J end by 0 bases, with 9 bases between. CDR3 length equals 14 residues. Germline CDR1 reads SGHVS; CDR2 reads FQNEAQ. This clone was seen once. Study processing details: Reference gene primer amplification gave estimated nucleated cell counts. TCRdb's copy holds only in-frame clones and misses some; the assay was immunoSEQ multiplex PCR. The V and J calls and the clone size are those of that table, but D and trimming were determined from the DNA. The sample records under 300,000 clones, over 75% being singletons. The chain combines TRBV7-8 with TRBJ1-1; D not resolved. The receptor was derived from a man aged 25 to 40 who had recovered from COVID-19. The sample taken for sequencing was peripheral blood. The CDR3 DNA reads as TGTGCCAGCAGCTCCCAATTCATGAACACTGAAGCTTTCTTT. Its protein product is CASSSQFMNTEAFF.